What follows are 20 T cell receptor beta chains derived from one specimen sequenced in a study of regulatory T cells in long-lasting Graves disease. Indicated time point: newly diagnosed GD, antithyroid drugs for less than 3 months. PBMC RNA served as the TCR library source. Arm-PCR of CDR3 regions and iRepertoire HTBI primers were the basis on which TCR beta libraries were built. From the multiplex PCR reads, TCRdb called clonotypes with MiXCR, one entry per CDR3 protein. Of a few hundred thousand distinct CDR3 sequences detected, roughly 15% appear once; the ten largest clones hold 20% to 25%. The same data also went into a second study, on T cells in Graves' hyperthyroidism and ophthalmopathy.

This specimen consisted of peripheral blood mononuclear cells (PBMCs), obtained at new diagnosis, from a patient treated with antithyroid drugs. These receptors originate from a woman under 30 with Graves disease.

This clonotype was counted only a few times. The chain employs TRBV24-1 and TRBJ1-4; D is uncertain. The CDR3 spans 15 residues. With 4 bases removed from V and 4 bases from J, the gap between germline ends came to 12 bases. Germline V gene sequence: CDR1 KGHDR, CDR2 SFDVKD. The CDR3 nucleotides are TGTGCCACCAGTGACCCGAAGAGCTTTAATGAAAAACTGTTTTTT. Its protein is CATSDPKSFNEKLFF.

This clonotype was picked up many times. The V and J genes are TRBV2 and TRBJ2-1; 8 nucleotides line up with TRBD1. Germline CDR1 reads SNHLY; CDR2 reads FYNNEI. This CDR3 contains 16 residues. J was trimmed by 7 bases and V by 6 bases; bases with no gene match: 14. CDR3 sequence reads: CASRNQGAYGRNEQFF. CDR3 nucleotide sequence: TGTGCCAGCAGAAATCAGGGGGCGTATGGGCGGAATGAGCAGTTCTTC. The complete variable domain, with remaining parts taken from reference TRBV2 and TRBJ2-1, reads EPEVTQTPSHQVTQMGQEVILRCVPISNHLYFYWYRQILGQKVEFLVSFYNNEISEKSEIFDDQFSVERPDGSNFTLKIRSTKLEDSAMYFCASRNQGAYGRNEQFFGPGTRLTVL.

This clonotype was detected only a few times. This chain connects TRBV6-2 or TRBV6-3 to TRBJ2-1; D tentatively reads TRBD1 or TRBD2 (6 bases each). Deletions cut 4 bases from V and 14 bases from J, with 12 bases between. Germline V CDR1 and CDR2: MNHEY, SVGEGT. The CDR3 contains 11 residues. The CDR3 nucleotides are TGTGCCAGCAGTTTAGGGGGGCCTGAGTTCTTC. This translates into CASSLGGPEFF.

This clonotype was seen ten or more times. V gene TRBV6-2 or TRBV6-3 combines with J gene TRBJ2-2; 7 bases fit TRBD1. The CDR3 loop spans 14 amino acids. Trimming cost V 6 bases and J 3 bases; bases outside gene matches: 4. CDR1 is MNHEY and CDR2 is SVGEGT in the germline V gene. CDR3 sequence: CASSGQADTGELFF. In DNA form, the CDR3 reads TGTGCCAGCAGCGGACAGGCTGACACCGGGGAGCTGTTTTTT.

V is TRBV6-1 and J is TRBJ1-2; D remains unclear. Germline lookup yields CDR1 MNHNS and CDR2 SASEGT. Trimming removed 5 bases from V and 5 bases from J, with 15 bases in between. The CDR3 runs 14 residues. The CDR3 region has the DNA TGTGCCAGCAGTACCGAGGCGGAGTCTTATGGCTACACCTTC. This translates into CASSTEAESYGYTF.

This clonotype was observed at least ten times. J is TRBJ1-5 and V is TRBV7-6, with D possibly being TRBD1 (6 bases). CDR3 length: 13 amino acids. V gave up 5 bases and J gave up 5 bases, with 10 bases separating them. Per germline, CDR1 SGHVS and CDR2 FNYEAQ. The CDR3 DNA reads TGTGCCAGCAGCCGGCAGGGGTATCAGCCCCAGCATTTT. Protein product: CASSRQGYQPQHF. Drawing the rest from reference TRBV7-6 and TRBJ1-5, the complete variable domain is GAGVSQSPRYKVTKRGQDVALRCDPISGHVSLYWYRQALGQGPEFLTYFNYEAQQDKSGLPNDRFSAERPEGSISTLTIQRTEQRDSAMYRCASSRQGYQPQHFGDGTRLSIL.

The table lists this clonotype with many counts. The chain couples TRBV11-1 to TRBJ2-1; D possibly uses TRBD1 or TRBD2 (5 bases each). The CDR3 has 14 amino acids. Germline V CDR1 and CDR2: SGHAT, FQDESV (reference sequence). V was trimmed by 5 bases and J by 8 bases, leaving 16 bases between them. CDR3 sequence: CASSLRDAGDEQFF. CDR3 bases: TGTGCCAGCAGCCTCCGGGACGCGGGCGATGAGCAGTTCTTC.

This clonotype was recorded at least ten times. The rearrangement uses TRBV2 and TRBJ2-2; 8 bases line up with TRBD1. V dropped 8 bases and J dropped 6; count of bases not matched to a gene: 8. Germline V gives CDR1 SNHLY, CDR2 FYNNEI. The CDR3 covers 14 residues. CDR3 nucleotides: TGTGCCAGCCGCGACAGGGGTTATGCCGGGGAGCTGTTTTTT. It encodes CASRDRGYAGELFF.

Ten or more counts support this clonotype. This chain links TRBV12-3 or TRBV12-4 with TRBJ1-2; 7 bases align to TRBD1. The CDR3 sequence is 17 residues long. V was clipped by 6 bases and J by 3 bases; unmatched bases: 16. CDR3 region: CASRPRGGRDRDYGYTF. CDR3 in DNA: TGTGCCAGCAGACCAAGAGGGGGCAGGGACAGAGACTATGGCTACACCTTC.

This clonotype was observed a handful of times. The chain has TRBV30 and TRBJ2-6; perhaps TRBD2 as D (6 bases). Germline CDR1 is GTSNPN and CDR2 is SVGIG (reference sequence). The CDR3 contains 18 residues. Trimming cost V 3 bases and J 1 base, with 19 bases left between them. The CDR3 protein is CAWSGMGLRGSGANVLTF. In DNA form, the CDR3 reads TGTGCCTGGAGCGGCATGGGACTGAGAGGGTCTGGGGCCAACGTCCTGACTTTC.

This clonotype was picked up a small number of times. The chain is built from TRBV5-1 and TRBJ1-2; D is perhaps TRBD1 (5 bases). Trimming removed 3 bases from V and 5 bases from J, with 8 bases in between. CDR1 and CDR2 from the germline V gene are SGHRS and YFSETQ. This CDR3 contains 12 residues. CDR3 DNA: TGCGCCAGCAGCTCGGACACGTATGGCTACACCTTC. Translated, it gives CASSSDTYGYTF.

The CDR3 loop is CASSIDRMGTQYF. The CDR3 DNA follows: TGTGCCAGTAGTATAGATCGGATGGGGACCCAGTACTTC. This chain connects TRBV19 to TRBJ2-5; D gene uncertain. The V end lost 0 bases, the J end lost 7 bases, and 9 bases lay between the germline ends. The CDR3 length is 13 residues. Germline lookup yields CDR1 LNHDA and CDR2 SQIVND (reference sequence). Looking up the rest from reference TRBV19 and TRBJ2-5 gives the full variable domain: DGGITQSPKYLFRKEGQNVTLSCEQNLNHDAMYWYRQDPGQGLRLIYYSQIVNDFQKGDIAEGYSVSREKKESFPLTVTSAQKNPTAFYLCASSIDRMGTQYFGPGTRLLVL.

On this clonotype itself: A much larger clone differs from this one at a single base, so this may be a read error. Given the absence of the conserved phenylalanine or tryptophan at the CDR3 end, a read error is likely. The chain links TRBV12-3 or TRBV12-4 to TRBJ2-3, with unresolved D. The J call is in doubt because the DNA end fits TRBJ1-1 better. The CDR3 loop spans 11 amino acids. The CDR3 is CATRPLGEAFL. For the CDR3, the DNA is TGTGCCACCAGACCGCTGGGTGAAGCTTTCCTT.

In its sample, this clonotype was seen many times. The chain carries TRBV24-1 and TRBJ1-1, with unresolved D. Trimming pared 5 bases from V and 4 bases from J, leaving 7 bases between. CDR1 and CDR2 (germline): KGHDR, SFDVKD. The CDR3 is made up of 12 amino acids. CDR3 loop: CATSGSSTEAFF. CDR3 in DNA: TGTGCCACCAGTGGGAGCAGCACTGAAGCTTTCTTT.

CDR3 bases: TGTGCCAGCAGTCCCCCCCCGGGACAGGTGATCTACGAGCAGTACTTC. It translates to CASSPPPGQVIYEQYF. The genes are TRBV12-3 or TRBV12-4 and TRBJ2-7; 8 bases are shared with TRBD1. The CDR3 has 16 residues. V lost 5 bases to trimming and J lost 3 bases; unmatched junction nucleotides: 12.

This clonotype was detected many times. The V gene is TRBV28, the J gene TRBJ1-3; TRBD1 is a possible D gene (6 bases). CDR3 length: 16 amino acids. Germline CDR1 is MDHEN and CDR2 is SYDVKM. The V and J ends lost 3 bases and 8 bases respectively, with 20 bases between them. In DNA form, the CDR3 reads TGTGCCAGCAGTTTCATACGCCGCCGGGGGCGACACACCATATATTTT. Translation gives CASSFIRRRGRHTIYF.

The chain carries TRBV19 and TRBJ2-1; 11 nucleotides line up with TRBD2. From germline, CDR1 is LNHDA and CDR2 SQIVND (reference sequence). V lost 7 bases, J lost 1 base, and 3 bases stayed unmatched. The CDR3 is 15 amino acids. The CDR3 reads CASNPSGGSYNEQFF. CDR3 nucleotide sequence: TGTGCCAGTAACCCTAGCGGGGGGTCCTACAATGAGCAGTTCTTC.

A few counts support this clonotype. V and J are TRBV5-1 and TRBJ1-4; D unresolved. The germline CDR1 and CDR2 sequences are SGHRS and YFSETQ. This CDR3 is 16 amino acids long. The V and J ends lost 0 bases and 3 bases respectively, with 12 bases between them. This CDR3 reads CASSLVGGSPNEKLFF. The CDR3 coding sequence is TGCGCCAGCAGCTTGGTAGGAGGGTCCCCTAATGAAAAACTGTTTTTT.

This clonotype was seen many times. The chain employs TRBV20-1 and TRBJ2-7; 7 nucleotides match TRBD2. CDR1 and CDR2 from the germline V gene are DFQATT and SNEGSKA (reference sequence). The CDR3 runs to 16 residues. The junction had 13 bases not matched to a gene; V was cut back by 4 bases and J by 1 base. CDR3 sequence: CSAIVWGRAASYEQYF. DNA of the CDR3: TGCAGTGCTATCGTTTGGGGGAGGGCCGCGTCCTACGAGCAGTACTTC.

In the case of this clonotype: This may come from a read error, since a much larger clone is one base off. This chain connects TRBV2 to TRBJ1-1; D gene uncertain. The CDR3 has 13 residues. V shed 5 bases and J shed 7 bases, with 14 bases lying between them. Germline loops: CDR1 SNHLY, CDR2 FYNNEI. The DNA for the CDR3 is TGTGCCAGCAGTTCACGGACCACACTTGAAGCTTTCTTT. Protein: CASSSRTTLEAFF.